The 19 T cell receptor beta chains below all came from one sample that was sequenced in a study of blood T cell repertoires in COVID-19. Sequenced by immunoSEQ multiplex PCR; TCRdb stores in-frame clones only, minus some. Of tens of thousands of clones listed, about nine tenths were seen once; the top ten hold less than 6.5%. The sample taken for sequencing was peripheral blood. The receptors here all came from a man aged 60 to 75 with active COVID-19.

The CDR3 spells CASSLSGELFF. The CDR3 DNA reads TGTGCCAGCAGCTTATCAGGGGAGCTGTTTTTT. The chain joins TRBV11-3 to TRBJ2-2; D remains ambiguous. CDR1 is SGHNT and CDR2 is YENEEA in the germline V gene. There are 11 residues in the CDR3. Trimming stripped 2 bases from V and 8 bases from J, with 3 bases between.

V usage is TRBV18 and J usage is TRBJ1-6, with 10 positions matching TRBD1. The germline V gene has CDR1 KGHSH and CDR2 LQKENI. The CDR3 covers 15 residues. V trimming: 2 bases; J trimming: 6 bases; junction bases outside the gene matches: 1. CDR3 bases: TGTGCCAGCTCACCAGGACAGGGGGGTAATTCACCCCTCCACTTT. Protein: CASSPGQGGNSPLHF.

The CDR3 DNA is TGTGCCACCAAGGGACAGGGGTTCGGGGAGCTGTTTTTT. It codes for CATKGQGFGELFF. This chain uses TRBV19 with TRBJ2-2, with 10 bases fitting TRBD1. The germline V gene has CDR1 LNHDA and CDR2 SQIVND (reference sequence). This CDR3 comprises 13 residues. J lost 7 bases, V lost 10 bases, and 6 bases had no gene match.

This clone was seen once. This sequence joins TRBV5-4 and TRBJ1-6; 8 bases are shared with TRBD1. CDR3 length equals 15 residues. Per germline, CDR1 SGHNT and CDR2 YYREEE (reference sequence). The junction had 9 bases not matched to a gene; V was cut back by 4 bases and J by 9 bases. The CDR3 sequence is CASSDPTGVSSPLHF. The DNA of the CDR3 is TGTGCCAGCAGCGACCCGACAGGGGTTTCTTCACCCCTCCACTTT. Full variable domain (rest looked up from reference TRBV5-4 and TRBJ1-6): ETGVTQSPTHLIKTRGQQVTLRCSSQSGHNTVSWYQQALGQGPQFIFQYYREEENGRGNFPPRFSGLQFPNYSSELNVNALELDDSALYLCASSDPTGVSSPLHFGNGTRLTVT.

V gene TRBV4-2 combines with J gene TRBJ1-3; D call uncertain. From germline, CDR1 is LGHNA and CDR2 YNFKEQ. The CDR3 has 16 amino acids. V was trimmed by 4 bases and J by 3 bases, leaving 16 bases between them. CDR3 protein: CASSPPSSGLGNTIYF. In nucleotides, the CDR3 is TGTGCCAGCAGCCCCCCGTCAAGCGGGCTTGGAAACACCATATATTTT.

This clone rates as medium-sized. CDR3 nucleotides: TGTGCCAGCAGTTTATCAGGGCAGTTTGGCAATCAGCCCCAGCATTTT. This translates into CASSLSGQFGNQPQHF. The chain has TRBV28 and TRBJ1-5, with TRBD1 as a possible D gene (5 bases). The CDR3 covers 16 residues. Germline assignment: CDR1 MDHEN and CDR2 SYDVKM. Between the trimmed V and J ends, which lost 1 base and 2 bases, there was a span of 12 bases.

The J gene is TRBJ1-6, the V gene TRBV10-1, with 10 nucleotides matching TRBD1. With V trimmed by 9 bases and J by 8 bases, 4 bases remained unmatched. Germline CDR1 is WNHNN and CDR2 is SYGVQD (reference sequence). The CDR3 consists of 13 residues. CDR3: CASQTGGDSPLHF. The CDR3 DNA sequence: TGCGCCAGTCAGACAGGGGGCGATTCACCCCTCCACTTT.

The CDR3 sequence is CATSDPRSNQPQHF. The CDR3 DNA follows: TGTGCCACCAGTGACCCGCGGAGCAATCAGCCCCAGCATTTT. The rearrangement joins TRBV24-1 to TRBJ1-5; D is ambiguous. V lost 4 bases to trimming and J lost 1 base, with 7 bases between them. The CDR3 contains 14 residues. Germline V gene sequence: CDR1 KGHDR, CDR2 SFDVKD.

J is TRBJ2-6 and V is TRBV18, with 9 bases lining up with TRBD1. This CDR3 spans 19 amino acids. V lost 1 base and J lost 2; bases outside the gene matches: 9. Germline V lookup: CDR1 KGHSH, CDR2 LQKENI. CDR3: CASSPRATGGFAGANVLTF. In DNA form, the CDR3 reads TGTGCCAGCTCACCACGGGCTACAGGGGGCTTTGCTGGGGCCAACGTCCTGACTTTC.

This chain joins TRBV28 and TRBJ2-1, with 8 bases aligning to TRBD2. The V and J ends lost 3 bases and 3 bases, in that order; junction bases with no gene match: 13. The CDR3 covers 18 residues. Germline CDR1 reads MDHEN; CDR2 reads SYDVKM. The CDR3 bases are TGTGCCAGCAGTTTGTCCAGCGGGGGAGCTTTCTTCTACAATGAGCAGTTCTTC. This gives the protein CASSLSSGGAFFYNEQFF.

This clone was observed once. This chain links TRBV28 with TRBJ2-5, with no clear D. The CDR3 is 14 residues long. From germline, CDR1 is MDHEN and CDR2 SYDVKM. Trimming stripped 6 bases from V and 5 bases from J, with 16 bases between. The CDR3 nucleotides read TGTGCCAGCAGCGAGGAGTCCCCGGTGGAGACCCAGTACTTC. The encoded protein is CASSEESPVETQYF.

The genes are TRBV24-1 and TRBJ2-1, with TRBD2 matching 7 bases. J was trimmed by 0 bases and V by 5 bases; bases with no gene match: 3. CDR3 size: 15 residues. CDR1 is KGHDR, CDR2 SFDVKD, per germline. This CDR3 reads CATSVSGGSYNEQFF. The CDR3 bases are TGTGCCACCAGTGTGTCGGGGGGCTCCTACAATGAGCAGTTCTTC.

The CDR3 loop is CASSQDLVSTDTQYF. The CDR3 nucleotides read TGTGCCAGCAGCCAAGATCTAGTTAGCACAGATACGCAGTATTTT. The chain carries TRBV14 and TRBJ2-3; D ambiguous. The CDR3 loop spans 15 amino acids. V dropped 0 bases and J dropped 0 bases, with 7 bases sitting between them. Germline loops: CDR1 SGHDN, CDR2 FVKESK.

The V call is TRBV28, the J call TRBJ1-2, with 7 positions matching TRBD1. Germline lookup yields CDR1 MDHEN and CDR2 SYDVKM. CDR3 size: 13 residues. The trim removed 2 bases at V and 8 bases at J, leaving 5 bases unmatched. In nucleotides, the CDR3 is TGTGCCAGCAGTTTACCGACAGGGCGCGGCTACACCTTC. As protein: CASSLPTGRGYTF.

The CDR3 here is CASSLNRVGNEQFF. The CDR3 bases are TGTGCCAGCAGCCTTAACAGGGTCGGGAATGAGCAGTTCTTC. The chain joins TRBV7-3 to TRBJ2-1, with D perhaps TRBD1 (6 bases). Germline V lookup: CDR1 SGHTA, CDR2 FQGTGA. Trimming removed 5 bases at V and 7 bases at J, with 15 bases between. This CDR3 contains 14 residues.

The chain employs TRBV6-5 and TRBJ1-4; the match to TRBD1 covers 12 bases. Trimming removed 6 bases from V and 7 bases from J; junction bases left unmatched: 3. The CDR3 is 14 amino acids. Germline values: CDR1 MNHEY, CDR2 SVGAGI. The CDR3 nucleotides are TGTGCCAGCAGGGGACAGGGGGCGGGTGAAAAACTGTTTTTT. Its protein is CASRGQGAGEKLFF.

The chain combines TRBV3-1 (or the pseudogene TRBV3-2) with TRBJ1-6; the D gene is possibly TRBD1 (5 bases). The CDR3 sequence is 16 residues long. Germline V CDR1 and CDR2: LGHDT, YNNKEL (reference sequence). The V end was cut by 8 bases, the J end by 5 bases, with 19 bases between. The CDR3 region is CASSSGGTTHNSPLHF. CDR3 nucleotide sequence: TGTGCCAGCTCTTCGGGGGGTACTACCCATAATTCACCCCTCCACTTT.

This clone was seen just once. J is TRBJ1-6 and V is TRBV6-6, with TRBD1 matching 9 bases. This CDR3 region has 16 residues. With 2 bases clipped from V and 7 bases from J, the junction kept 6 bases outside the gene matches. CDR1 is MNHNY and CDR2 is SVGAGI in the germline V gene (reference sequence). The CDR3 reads CASSYDRGTGNSPLHF. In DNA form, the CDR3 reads TGTGCCAGCAGTTACGACAGGGGGACCGGGAATTCACCCCTCCACTTT.

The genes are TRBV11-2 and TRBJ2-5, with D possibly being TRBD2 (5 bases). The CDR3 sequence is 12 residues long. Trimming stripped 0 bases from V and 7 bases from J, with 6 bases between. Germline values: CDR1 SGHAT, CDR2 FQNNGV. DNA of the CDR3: TGTGCCAGCAGCTTAGAAGGAGGGACCCAGTACTTC. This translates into CASSLEGGTQYF.